These T cell receptor beta chains were read from a single sample in a study of blood T cell repertoires in COVID-19. Method: immunoSEQ multiplex PCR; TCRdb's copy keeps in-frame clones and lacks some. The sample holds over 110,000 clones, roughly four fifths seen once. The sample was peripheral blood. The receptors derive from a man older than 75 with acute or convalescent COVID-19. Each CDR3 is given with its conserved first and last residue. D genes are given only for firm matches. A row's size may be missing; if present it is once, few, many or a size class.

d_gene: -; abundance: -; v_gene: TRBV2; j_gene: TRBJ1-5; CDR3aa: CASSLRRGNQPQHF; CDR3nt: TGTGCCAGCAGTCTCCGGCGGGGGAACCAGCCCCAGCATTTT
d_gene: -; abundance: -; v_gene: TRBV5-1; j_gene: TRBJ2-7; CDR3aa: CASSLTGPYEQYF; CDR3nt: TGCGCCAGCAGCTTAACAGGGCCCTACGAGCAGTACTTC
d_gene: -; abundance: -; v_gene: TRBV5-5; j_gene: TRBJ1-1; CDR3aa: CASSLVGNMNTEAFF; CDR3nt: TGTGCCAGCAGCTTGGTTGGCAACATGAACACTGAAGCTTTCTTT
d_gene: -; abundance: -; v_gene: TRBV9; j_gene: TRBJ1-1; CDR3aa: CASGLPNTEAFF; CDR3nt: TGTGCCAGCGGCCTGCCGAACACTGAAGCTTTCTTT
d_gene: -; abundance: -; v_gene: TRBV3-1/TRBV3-2; j_gene: TRBJ2-7; CDR3aa: CASSRGYEQYF; CDR3nt: TGTGCCAGCAGCAGAGGCTACGAGCAGTACTTC
d_gene: -; abundance: -; v_gene: TRBV10-2; j_gene: TRBJ1-1; CDR3aa: CASLLSRRAGTEAFF; CDR3nt: TGCGCCAGCCTCCTTAGCCGCCGCGCGGGCACTGAAGCTTTCTTT
d_gene: -; abundance: once; v_gene: TRBV18; j_gene: TRBJ2-4; CDR3aa: CASSSFGETKNIQYF; CDR3nt: TGTGCCAGCTCAAGTTTTGGAGAAACCAAAAACATTCAGTACTTC
d_gene: TRBD1; abundance: once; v_gene: TRBV10-1; j_gene: TRBJ1-3; CDR3aa: CASVPPGQQTSGNTIYF; CDR3nt: TGCGCCAGCGTTCCACCGGGACAGCAAACCTCTGGAAACACCATATATTTT
d_gene: -; abundance: -; v_gene: TRBV2; j_gene: TRBJ1-2; CDR3aa: CASSVGPQNYGYTF; CDR3nt: TGTGCCAGCAGTGTGGGGCCGCAAAACTATGGCTACACCTTC
d_gene: TRBD2; abundance: -; v_gene: TRBV7-3; j_gene: TRBJ2-1; CDR3aa: CASSLLAGGRYEQFF; CDR3nt: TGTGCCAGCAGCTTATTAGCGGGGGGCCGCTATGAGCAGTTCTTC
d_gene: -; abundance: -; v_gene: TRBV25-1; j_gene: TRBJ1-1; CDR3aa: CASSEAGRKNTEAFF; CDR3nt: TGTGCCAGCAGTGAGGCGGGCAGGAAGAACACTGAAGCTTTCTTT
d_gene: -; abundance: -; v_gene: TRBV2; j_gene: TRBJ1-2; CDR3aa: CASSDRVGYGYTF; CDR3nt: TGTGCCAGCAGTGACAGGGTTGGCTATGGCTACACCTTC
d_gene: TRBD1; abundance: -; v_gene: TRBV18; j_gene: TRBJ1-4; CDR3aa: CASSPQGTGTNEKLFF; CDR3nt: TGTGCCAGCTCACCACAAGGGACAGGCACTAATGAAAAACTGTTTTTT
d_gene: -; abundance: -; v_gene: TRBV5-1; j_gene: TRBJ2-4; CDR3aa: CASSSGGPKNIQYF; CDR3nt: TGCGCCAGCAGCTCTGGGGGCCCTAAAAACATTCAGTACTTC
d_gene: -; abundance: -; v_gene: TRBV5-1; j_gene: TRBJ2-1; CDR3aa: CASSLAAGSGPRQFF; CDR3nt: TGCGCCAGCAGCTTGGCCGCGGGCAGCGGTCCAAGGCAGTTCTTC
d_gene: -; abundance: -; v_gene: TRBV18; j_gene: TRBJ1-1; CDR3aa: CASSPRQAEAFF; CDR3nt: TGTGCCAGCTCACCCAGACAGGCTGAAGCTTTCTTT
d_gene: TRBD2; abundance: -; v_gene: TRBV29-1; j_gene: TRBJ2-5; CDR3aa: CSVELAGLETQYF; CDR3nt: TGCAGCGTCGAACTAGCGGGTCTAGAGACCCAGTACTTC
d_gene: TRBD1; abundance: -; v_gene: TRBV6-6; j_gene: TRBJ2-7; CDR3aa: CASSYGGTGTYEQYF; CDR3nt: TGTGCCAGCAGTTACGGGGGGACAGGGACCTACGAGCAGTACTTC
d_gene: -; abundance: -; v_gene: TRBV28; j_gene: TRBJ1-2; CDR3aa: CASMGYRSGRYGYTF; CDR3nt: TGTGCCAGCATGGGGTACCGGTCAGGGAGGTATGGCTACACCTTC
d_gene: -; abundance: -; v_gene: TRBV3-1/TRBV3-2; j_gene: TRBJ2-5; CDR3aa: CASSRLQGYETQYF; CDR3nt: TGTGCCAGCAGCCGACTACAGGGTTACGAGACCCAGTACTTC
d_gene: -; abundance: -; v_gene: TRBV2; j_gene: TRBJ2-5; CDR3aa: CASSDGRYQETQYF; CDR3nt: TGTGCCAGCAGTGACGGCAGGTACCAAGAGACCCAGTACTTC
d_gene: -; abundance: once; v_gene: TRBV12-3/TRBV12-4; j_gene: TRBJ2-7; CDR3aa: CASSLKPLEQYF; CDR3nt: TGTGCCAGCAGTTTGAAGCCCCTCGAGCAGTACTTC
d_gene: -; abundance: -; v_gene: TRBV3-1/TRBV3-2; j_gene: TRBJ1-2; CDR3aa: CASSQDSGRRRGYTF; CDR3nt: TGTGCCAGCAGCCAAGATTCCGGCAGGCGAAGGGGCTACACCTTC
d_gene: -; abundance: once; v_gene: TRBV7-3; j_gene: TRBJ2-7; CDR3aa: CASSVQGGEQYF; CDR3nt: TGTGCCAGCAGCGTCCAGGGAGGCGAGCAGTACTTC
d_gene: -; abundance: -; v_gene: TRBV13; j_gene: TRBJ1-4; CDR3aa: CASSRPRENEKLFF; CDR3nt: TGTGCCAGCAGCCGCCCTCGGGAGAATGAAAAACTGTTTTTT
d_gene: -; abundance: -; v_gene: TRBV19; j_gene: TRBJ2-7; CDR3aa: CASSPWAGASSDRDF; CDR3nt: TGTGCCAGCTCGCCTTGGGCCGGTGCGTCCTCTGATCGAGACTTC
d_gene: TRBD1; abundance: -; v_gene: TRBV7-3; j_gene: TRBJ1-1; CDR3aa: CASSWSGGTEAFF; CDR3nt: TGTGCCAGCAGCTGGTCAGGGGGCACTGAAGCTTTCTTT
d_gene: TRBD1; abundance: -; v_gene: TRBV3-1/TRBV3-2; j_gene: TRBJ1-1; CDR3aa: CASSQDPGTGTEAFF; CDR3nt: TGTGCCAGCAGCCAAGATCCCGGGACAGGCACTGAAGCTTTCTTT
d_gene: -; abundance: -; v_gene: TRBV9; j_gene: TRBJ2-5; CDR3aa: CASSGGGLGETQYF; CDR3nt: TGTGCCAGCAGCGGCGGGGGCCTCGGGGAGACCCAGTACTTC
d_gene: TRBD2; abundance: -; v_gene: TRBV10-3; j_gene: TRBJ2-1; CDR3aa: CAISESGGRLNEQFF; CDR3nt: TGTGCCATCAGTGAGTCGGGAGGGAGATTGAATGAGCAGTTCTTC
d_gene: TRBD1; abundance: -; v_gene: TRBV3-1/TRBV3-2; j_gene: TRBJ1-2; CDR3aa: CASSPSGQAQFGYTF; CDR3nt: TGTGCCAGCAGCCCGTCCGGACAGGCGCAATTCGGCTACACCTTC
d_gene: TRBD2; abundance: -; v_gene: TRBV5-4; j_gene: TRBJ2-5; CDR3aa: CASSPWEGNQETQYF; CDR3nt: TGTGCCAGCAGCCCGTGGGAGGGGAACCAAGAGACCCAGTACTTC
d_gene: TRBD2; abundance: -; v_gene: TRBV10-3; j_gene: TRBJ2-3; CDR3aa: CAISDPGGNTDTQYF; CDR3nt: TGTGCCATCAGTGACCCGGGAGGGAACACAGATACGCAGTATTTT
d_gene: TRBD2; abundance: -; v_gene: TRBV5-6; j_gene: TRBJ2-7; CDR3aa: CASSLARTSSQYF; CDR3nt: TGTGCCAGCAGCTTGGCGCGGACTAGCTCCCAGTACTTC
d_gene: -; abundance: -; v_gene: TRBV2; j_gene: TRBJ2-7; CDR3aa: CASSERQHSYEQYF; CDR3nt: TGTGCCAGCAGTGAGCGACAGCACTCCTACGAGCAGTACTTC
d_gene: -; abundance: few; v_gene: TRBV6-5; j_gene: TRBJ1-5; CDR3aa: CASKGGGNQPQHF; CDR3nt: TGTGCCAGCAAAGGGGGAGGGAATCAGCCCCAGCATTTT
d_gene: TRBD1; abundance: -; v_gene: TRBV6-5; j_gene: TRBJ1-2; CDR3aa: CASSLDRVYGYTF; CDR3nt: TGTGCCAGCAGTTTAGACAGGGTTTATGGCTACACCTTC
d_gene: TRBD1; abundance: -; v_gene: TRBV25-1; j_gene: TRBJ2-7; CDR3aa: CASSSPGQGFSGQYF; CDR3nt: TGTGCCAGCAGTTCACCGGGACAGGGGTTCTCCGGGCAGTACTTC
d_gene: -; abundance: -; v_gene: TRBV4-2; j_gene: TRBJ1-2; CDR3aa: CASSHSGEGYTF; CDR3nt: TGTGCCAGCAGCCATTCCGGGGAGGGCTACACCTTC
d_gene: TRBD1; abundance: -; v_gene: TRBV7-3; j_gene: TRBJ1-6; CDR3aa: CASSSIGGGHSPLHF; CDR3nt: TGTGCCAGCAGCTCCATCGGAGGGGGCCATTCACCCCTCCACTTT
d_gene: -; abundance: once; v_gene: TRBV4-1; j_gene: TRBJ2-5; CDR3aa: CASSQITRSQETQYF; CDR3nt: TGCGCCAGCAGCCAGATAACTAGATCCCAAGAGACCCAGTACTTC